One sample yielded the 7 T cell receptor beta chains listed below, sequenced in a study of T cell responses to AZD1222 COVID-19 vaccine. Profiled with immunoSEQ multiplex PCR; TCRdb holds only in-frame clones, not every one. The repertoire holds tens of thousands of clones, with roughly nine tenths as singletons. The specimen comprised peripheral blood, sampled on day 0 of AZD1222 vaccination. All receptors derive from an adult in good health.

The genes are TRBV28 and TRBJ1-5; D ambiguous. The V end was cut by 7 bases, the J end by 6 bases, with 10 bases between. Germline V gives CDR1 MDHEN, CDR2 SYDVKM. The CDR3 sequence is 12 residues long. CDR3 in DNA: TGTGCCAGCAATTATAGGAGTCAGCCCCAGCATTTT. Encoded protein: CASNYRSQPQHF.

The rearrangement uses TRBV7-9 and TRBJ2-6; the D is unclear. CDR1 and CDR2 (germline): SEHNR, FQNEAQ (reference sequence). Trimming stripped 1 base from V and 0 bases from J, with 1 base between. The CDR3 covers 14 residues. Here the CDR3 reads CASSLVSGANVLTF. CDR3 nucleotides: TGTGCCAGCAGCTTAGTCTCTGGGGCCAACGTCCTGACTTTC. Full variable domain (remainder filled in from reference TRBV7-9 and TRBJ2-6): DTGVSQNPRHKITKRGQNVTFRCDPISEHNRLYWYRQTLGQGPEFLTYFQNEAQLEKSRLLSDRFSAERPKGSFSTLEIQRTEQGDSAMYLCASSLVSGANVLTFGAGSRLTVL.

The chain couples TRBV5-6 to TRBJ1-2, with D unresolved. The CDR3 loop spans 12 amino acids. V was trimmed by 1 base and J by 3 bases, leaving 4 bases between them. Germline V gene data show CDR1 as SGHDT and CDR2 as YYEEEE. CDR3 DNA sequence: TGTGCCAGCAGCTTGACATACTATGGCTACACCTTC. As protein: CASSLTYYGYTF.

This CDR3 reads CASSLAGTNTEAFF. Here the CDR3 DNA reads TGTGCCAGCAGCTTGGCAGGAACGAACACTGAAGCTTTCTTT. The V call is TRBV5-4, the J call TRBJ1-1, with D hard to call. The germline V and J ends were trimmed by 0 bases and 1 base, with 7 bases remaining between them. The CDR3 has 14 amino acids. Germline CDR1 and CDR2: SGHNT and YYREEE (reference sequence).

CDR3 region: CASRIQETQYF. CDR3 DNA sequence: TGTGCCAGCAGAATCCAAGAGACCCAGTACTTC. The V call is TRBV28, the J call TRBJ2-5; D ambiguous. There are 11 residues in the CDR3. CDR1 MDHEN and CDR2 SYDVKM come from the germline V gene. Trimming pared 6 bases from V and 1 base from J, leaving 3 bases between.

This clone occurred once. Sequence at one end of the junction differs from germline and may be a read error. This chain connects TRBV11-1 to TRBJ2-2; 7 bases are a match to TRBD1. Germline V gene data show CDR1 as SGHAT and CDR2 as FQDESV (reference sequence). This CDR3 has 13 amino acids. The CDR3 loop is CASSLAGAGGSRF. CDR3 nucleotide sequence: TGTGCCAGCAGCTTAGCCGGGGCAGGGGGAAGTCGGTTT. The complete variable domain, with remaining parts taken from reference TRBV11-1 and TRBJ2-2, reads EAEVAQSPRYKITEKSQAVAFWCDPISGHATLYWYRQILGQGPELLVQFQDESVVDDSQLPKDRFSAERLKGVDSTLKIQPAELGDSAMYLCASSLAGAGGSRFGEGSRLTVL.

The CDR3 spells CASSIGGETQYF. The CDR3 nucleotides read TGTGCCAGTAGTATAGGAGGCGAGACCCAGTACTTC. The rearrangement links TRBV19 to TRBJ2-5; D not certain. The CDR3 extends over 12 amino acids. Germline CDR1 is LNHDA and CDR2 is SQIVND (reference sequence). V lost 1 base, J lost 5 bases, and 5 bases lay in between.